This T cell receptor (beta chain) was observed in a study of blood T cell repertoires in COVID-19. Background on the study: COVID-19 samples, acute and convalescent, were from the United States, Italy and Spain. T cells, B-cell-depleted T cells, or PBMCs supplied cDNA or gDNA.

Per the original data handling: Amplified reference gene primers provided the basis for estimating nucleated cell counts. The repertoire was sequenced with immunoSEQ multiplex PCR; TCRdb's copy has only in-frame clones and lacks some. Clone size and V and J calls were adopted from that table, with D and trimming inferred from the DNA. Found here are over 60,000 clones, roughly 80% of them singletons; the top ten hold 15% to 20%. Sequencing input: peripheral blood. The sequence came from a man older than 75 with active COVID-19.

DNA of the CDR3: TGTGCCATCAGTCCGGGACAGGGGGCCACAGATACGCAGTATTTT. Its protein product is CAISPGQGATDTQYF. This chain links TRBV10-3 with TRBJ2-3; the match to TRBD1 covers 12 bases. Per the germline V gene, CDR1 is ENHRY and CDR2 is SYGVKD. V was pared by 5 bases and J by 2 bases, with 2 bases of the junction left unmatched. The CDR3 consists of 15 residues.